These 13 T cell receptor beta chains were sequenced from one sample in a study of T cell repertoires in cytomegalovirus infection. TCRdb re-called the reads with MiXCR, one entry per CDR3 protein. The sample contains about 230,000 distinct CDR3 sequences, 22% of which appear only once. Specimen: CD8+ T cells from PBMCs. These receptors came from a human donor in good health (CMV status not recorded). Some clones in this sample may be carry-over from other donors' samples.

This clonotype was counted at least ten times. The V call is TRBV10-3, the J call TRBJ1-1; no clear D gene. Germline-derived CDR1 and CDR2 are ENHRY and SYGVKD. The V end was cut by 0 bases, the J end by 3 bases, with 8 bases between. The CDR3 is made up of 14 amino acids. CDR3 nucleotides: TGTGCCATCAGTGAGTCCGATGTCCACACTGAAGCTTTCTTT. Protein sequence: CAISESDVHTEAFF.

This clonotype has ten or more counts. V gene TRBV7-9 combines with J gene TRBJ2-7, with D tentatively TRBD2 (7 bases). This CDR3 has 13 residues. Per germline, CDR1 SEHNR and CDR2 FQNEAQ (reference sequence). The V gene lost 5 bases and the J gene lost 5 bases, with 13 bases spanning the gap. The CDR3 coding sequence is TGTGCCAGCAGCCCCCCGGGGGGCCACGAGCAGTACTTC. It is translated as CASSPPGGHEQYF.

This chain uses TRBV2 with TRBJ1-2, with 7 bases fitting TRBD1. Trimming cost V 7 bases and J 7 bases; bases outside gene matches: 9. The CDR3 totals 13 residues. Germline-derived CDR1 and CDR2 are SNHLY and FYNNEI. The CDR3 sequence is CASTGTVNVGYTF. Written as DNA, the CDR3 is TGTGCCAGCACCGGGACAGTTAACGTTGGCTACACCTTC. Based on the CDR3 plus reference TRBV2 and TRBJ1-2, the full variable domain is EPEVTQTPSHQVTQMGQEVILRCVPISNHLYFYWYRQILGQKVEFLVSFYNNEISEKSEIFDDQFSVERPDGSNFTLKIRSTKLEDSAMYFCASTGTVNVGYTFGSGTRLTVV.

The genes are TRBV19 and TRBJ1-1; D not certain. Germline-derived CDR1 and CDR2 are LNHDA and SQIVND (reference sequence). The CDR3 has 14 amino acids. Trimming shortened V by 3 bases and J by 3 bases, and 11 bases separated the two germline ends. The CDR3 sequence is CASSIGLVYTEAFF. Here the CDR3 DNA reads TGTGCCAGTAGTATTGGGTTGGTTTACACTGAAGCTTTCTTT.

In this sample, this clonotype turned up a few times. The gene calls are TRBV6-5 and TRBJ1-1; D gene unclear. CDR1 and CDR2 (germline): MNHEY, SVGAGI. V was shortened by 2 bases and J by 0 bases, with 4 bases between the two germline ends. This CDR3 has 13 residues. CDR3 bases: TGTGCCAGCAGTTACGTGGTGAACACTGAAGCTTTCTTT. It translates to CASSYVVNTEAFF.

The chain recombines TRBV19 with TRBJ2-2; D unresolved. This CDR3 is 13 amino acids long. Looked up from germline, CDR1 is LNHDA and CDR2 is SQIVND (reference sequence). V lost 4 bases, J lost 6 bases, and 9 bases lay in between. The CDR3 is CASSRPGPGELFF. The CDR3 DNA sequence: TGTGCCAGTAGTAGGCCGGGCCCCGGGGAGCTGTTTTTT.

This clonotype has at least ten counts. The V and J genes are TRBV29-1 and TRBJ1-2, with 7 positions matching TRBD1. Germline-derived CDR1 and CDR2 are SQVTM and ANQGSEA. V trimming: 5 bases; J trimming: 5 bases; junction bases outside the gene matches: 14. The CDR3 has 15 residues. The CDR3 DNA is TGCAGCGTTTGGGACAGCGCTAGGGGCCTTTATGGCTACACCTTC. Amino acid sequence: CSVWDSARGLYGYTF.

This clonotype has only a few counts. The CDR3 loop reads CASSPPGQRIYEQYF. For the CDR3, the DNA is TGTGCCAGCAGTCCCCCGGGACAGCGCATATACGAGCAGTACTTC. The V call is TRBV27, the J call TRBJ2-7, with 7 positions matching TRBD1. Germline V CDR1 and CDR2: MNHEY, SMNVEV (reference sequence). Unmatched junction bases numbered 11, after V lost 5 bases and J lost 4 bases. The CDR3 runs 15 residues.

This clonotype was seen a few times. The chain carries TRBV19 and TRBJ2-2; D is unclear. This CDR3 spans 11 amino acids. Germline loops: CDR1 LNHDA, CDR2 SQIVND (reference sequence). V lost 3 bases and J 10 bases, leaving 6 bases between the germline ends. The CDR3 reads CASSITLELFF. As DNA, the CDR3 is TGTGCCAGTAGTATCACCTTGGAGCTGTTTTTT.

CDR3 region: CASSFGTGNNEQFF. The CDR3 bases are TGCGCCAGCAGCTTCGGGACAGGGAACAATGAGCAGTTCTTC. This sequence joins TRBV5-1 and TRBJ2-1, with 9 positions matching TRBD1. Per the germline V gene, CDR1 is SGHRS and CDR2 is YFSETQ. The CDR3 loop spans 14 amino acids. Unmatched junction bases numbered 2, after V lost 2 bases and J lost 5 bases.

The chain links TRBV7-6 to TRBJ1-5; D is uncertain. This CDR3 spans 13 amino acids. The germline V gene has CDR1 SGHVS and CDR2 FNYEAQ. The V gene lost 6 bases and the J gene lost 8 bases, with 14 bases spanning the gap. The CDR3 protein is CASRKHSGEPQHF. CDR3 sequence (DNA): TGTGCCAGCAGGAAACATTCAGGAGAGCCCCAGCATTTT.

J is TRBJ2-7 and V is TRBV18; TRBD2 might be the D (5 bases). Per the germline V gene, CDR1 is KGHSH and CDR2 is LQKENI. The CDR3 is made up of 12 amino acids. V was trimmed by 6 bases and J by 4 bases, leaving 10 bases between them. The CDR3 DNA sequence: TGTGCCAGCTCCGGGGAAGGGTACGAGCAGTACTTC. Amino acid sequence: CASSGEGYEQYF.

This chain joins TRBV2 and TRBJ2-1; 7 bases match TRBD2. Germline CDR1 and CDR2: SNHLY and FYNNEI. Trimming at V came to 3 bases and at J to 5 bases, leaving 16 bases not matched to a gene. This CDR3 has 18 amino acids. CDR3 sequence: CASSDNPQITSVHNEQFF. Here the CDR3 DNA reads TGTGCCAGCAGTGATAACCCGCAAATAACTAGCGTGCACAATGAGCAGTTCTTC. The complete variable domain, with remaining parts taken from reference TRBV2 and TRBJ2-1, reads EPEVTQTPSHQVTQMGQEVILRCVPISNHLYFYWYRQILGQKVEFLVSFYNNEISEKSEIFDDQFSVERPDGSNFTLKIRSTKLEDSAMYFCASSDNPQITSVHNEQFFGPGTRLTVL.